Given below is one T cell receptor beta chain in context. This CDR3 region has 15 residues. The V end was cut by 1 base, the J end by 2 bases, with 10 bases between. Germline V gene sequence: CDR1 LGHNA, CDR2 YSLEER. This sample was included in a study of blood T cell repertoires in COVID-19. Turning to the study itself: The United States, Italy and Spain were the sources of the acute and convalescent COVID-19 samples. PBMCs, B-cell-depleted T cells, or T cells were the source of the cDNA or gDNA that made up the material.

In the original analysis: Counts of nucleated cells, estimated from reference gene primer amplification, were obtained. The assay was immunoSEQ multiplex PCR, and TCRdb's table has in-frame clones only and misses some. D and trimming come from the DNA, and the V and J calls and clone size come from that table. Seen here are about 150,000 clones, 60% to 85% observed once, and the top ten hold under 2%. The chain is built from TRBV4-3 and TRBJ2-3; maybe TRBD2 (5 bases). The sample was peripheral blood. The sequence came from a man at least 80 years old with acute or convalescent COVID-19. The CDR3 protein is CASSQGDYNTDTQYF. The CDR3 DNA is TGCGCCAGCAGCCAAGGAGACTACAACACAGATACGCAGTATTTT.